Listed below are T cell receptor beta chains from one sample, sequenced in a study of post-analysis software for immune sequencing data. TCRdb redid the calling of the PCR reads with MiXCR, one entry per CDR3 protein. The repertoire holds approximately 660,000 distinct CDR3 sequences, with approximately 59% as singletons. The specimen sequenced was blood. The receptors stem from a girl aged 2-10 years with multiple sclerosis. CDR3s include the opening cysteine and the closing phenylalanine or tryptophan. Each record gives: V gene, CDR3 length, J gene, clone size, D gene, CDR3 protein, CDR3 DNA. A D gene is named only where the DNA matches it firmly. Not all rows give a size; the values are once, few, many and, for expanded clones, a class.

v_gene: TRBV30; len: 14; j_gene: TRBJ1-1; abundance: .; d_gene: .; CDR3aa: CAWSRGQGYTEAFF; CDR3nt: TGTGCCTGGAGCCGGGGGCAGGGGTACACTGAAGCTTTCTTT
v_gene: TRBV20-1; len: 13; j_gene: TRBJ1-2; abundance: .; d_gene: TRBD1; CDR3aa: CSAQSGTAYGYTF; CDR3nt: TGCAGTGCTCAATCCGGGACAGCCTATGGCTACACCTTC
v_gene: TRBV5-1; len: 15; j_gene: TRBJ1-4; abundance: .; d_gene: TRBD1; CDR3aa: CASSLGGTAHEKLFF; CDR3nt: TGCGCCAGCAGCTTGGGAGGGACAGCGCATGAAAAACTGTTTTTT
v_gene: TRBV28; len: 15; j_gene: TRBJ1-1; abundance: .; d_gene: .; CDR3aa: CASAPATGPSTEAFF; CDR3nt: TGTGCCAGCGCCCCGGCCACCGGCCCAAGTACTGAAGCTTTCTTT
v_gene: TRBV5-4; len: 13; j_gene: TRBJ2-4; abundance: .; d_gene: TRBD2; CDR3aa: CASSPGGGDIQYF; CDR3nt: TGTGCCAGCAGCCCCGGGGGAGGGGACATTCAGTACTTC
v_gene: TRBV5-1; len: 15; j_gene: TRBJ2-2; abundance: .; d_gene: .; CDR3aa: CASRLGSANTGGLFF; CDR3nt: TGCGCCAGCCGCCTTGGTAGCGCGAACACCGGGGGGCTGTTTTTT
v_gene: TRBV29-1; len: 14; j_gene: TRBJ1-1; abundance: .; d_gene: .; CDR3aa: CSVAGRGLTYEAFF; CDR3nt: TGCAGCGTTGCTGGGCGGGGGCTAACCTATGAAGCTTTCTTT
v_gene: TRBV6-5; len: 14; j_gene: TRBJ1-2; abundance: .; d_gene: .; CDR3aa: CASSRAGFNHGYTF; CDR3nt: TGTGCCAGCAGTAGGGCAGGATTTAATCATGGCTACACCTTC
v_gene: TRBV6-5; len: 15; j_gene: TRBJ1-4; abundance: .; d_gene: TRBD1; CDR3aa: CASSSPNRGNEKLFF; CDR3nt: TGTGCCAGCAGTTCCCCGAACAGGGGGAATGAAAAACTGTTTTTT
v_gene: TRBV6-5; len: 15; j_gene: TRBJ1-1; abundance: .; d_gene: TRBD1; CDR3aa: CASSYSQGGNTEAFF; CDR3nt: TGTGCCAGCAGTTACTCTCAGGGGGGTAACACTGAAGCTTTCTTT
v_gene: TRBV28; len: 14; j_gene: TRBJ2-3; abundance: .; d_gene: TRBD2; CDR3aa: CATSGGFTTDTQYF; CDR3nt: TGTGCCACTAGCGGGGGATTTACTACAGATACGCAGTATTTT
v_gene: TRBV20-1; len: 14; j_gene: TRBJ2-5; abundance: .; d_gene: .; CDR3aa: CSARVMRDGETQYF; CDR3nt: TGCAGTGCTAGAGTGATGAGGGACGGAGAGACCCAGTACTTC
v_gene: TRBV12-3/TRBV12-4; len: 18; j_gene: TRBJ2-1; abundance: .; d_gene: TRBD2; CDR3aa: CASSLLAGGLGSYNEQFF; CDR3nt: TGTGCCAGCAGTTTACTAGCGGGAGGTTTAGGCTCCTACAATGAGCAGTTCTTC
v_gene: TRBV2; len: 16; j_gene: TRBJ2-5; abundance: once; d_gene: .; CDR3aa: CASSEGQPNNLREQYF; CDR3nt: TGTGCCAGCAGCGAGGGACAGCCAAACAATCTACGGGAGCAGTACTTC
v_gene: TRBV20-1; len: 11; j_gene: TRBJ2-7; abundance: .; d_gene: .; CDR3aa: CSASSSSEQYF; CDR3nt: TGCAGTGCTAGTTCGAGCAGCGAGCAGTACTTC
v_gene: TRBV20-1; len: 14; j_gene: TRBJ2-3; abundance: .; d_gene: TRBD2; CDR3aa: CSASRVAGTDTQYF; CDR3nt: TGCAGTGCTAGTAGGGTAGCGGGGACCGATACGCAGTATTTT
v_gene: TRBV7-6; len: 13; j_gene: TRBJ1-4; abundance: .; d_gene: TRBD1; CDR3aa: CASSSDRDEKLFF; CDR3nt: TGTGCCAGCAGTTCTGACAGGGATGAAAAACTGTTTTTT
v_gene: TRBV13; len: 13; j_gene: TRBJ1-2; abundance: .; d_gene: .; CDR3aa: CASSRESNYGYTF; CDR3nt: TGTGCCAGCAGCCGAGAAAGCAACTATGGCTACACCTTC
v_gene: TRBV7-8; len: 15; j_gene: TRBJ1-5; abundance: .; d_gene: .; CDR3aa: CASSPLEGSNQPQHF; CDR3nt: TGTGCCAGCAGCCCGCTCGAGGGGAGCAATCAGCCCCAGCATTTT
v_gene: TRBV6-5; len: 14; j_gene: TRBJ2-2; abundance: .; d_gene: .; CDR3aa: CASKRTDNTGELFF; CDR3nt: TGTGCCAGCAAACGGACGGACAACACCGGGGAGCTGTTTTTT
v_gene: TRBV29-1; len: 12; j_gene: TRBJ2-3; abundance: few; d_gene: .; CDR3aa: CSVKQGGDTQYF; CDR3nt: TGCAGCGTTAAACAGGGTGGCGATACGCAGTATTTT
v_gene: TRBV29-1; len: 12; j_gene: TRBJ2-5; abundance: few; d_gene: .; CDR3aa: CSVEDLAGRWYF; CDR3nt: TGCAGCGTTGAAGATCTGGCAGGGCGGTGGTACTTC
v_gene: TRBV10-3; len: 11; j_gene: TRBJ2-5; abundance: .; d_gene: .; CDR3aa: CAISDQETQYF; CDR3nt: TGTGCCATCAGTGACCAAGAGACCCAGTACTTC
v_gene: TRBV7-9; len: 11; j_gene: TRBJ1-2; abundance: many; d_gene: .; CDR3aa: CASSLGDGYTF; CDR3nt: TGTGCCAGCAGCTTGGGGGATGGCTACACCTTC
v_gene: TRBV12-3/TRBV12-4; len: 12; j_gene: TRBJ2-3; abundance: few; d_gene: .; CDR3aa: CASSRAADTQYF; CDR3nt: TGTGCCAGCTCTAGGGCGGCAGATACGCAGTATTTT
v_gene: TRBV12-3/TRBV12-4; len: 17; j_gene: TRBJ2-7; abundance: few; d_gene: .; CDR3aa: CASSPSPGDFGAYEQYF; CDR3nt: TGTGCCAGCAGTCCTTCCCCGGGGGACTTCGGCGCCTACGAGCAGTACTTC
v_gene: TRBV20-1; len: 13; j_gene: TRBJ1-6; abundance: few; d_gene: .; CDR3aa: CSARDTANSPLHF; CDR3nt: TGCAGTGCTAGAGATACGGCGAATTCACCCCTCCACTTT
v_gene: TRBV7-6; len: 16; j_gene: TRBJ2-5; abundance: .; d_gene: .; CDR3aa: CASSDGWRVGGETQYF; CDR3nt: TGTGCCAGCAGCGACGGGTGGCGGGTAGGGGGAGAGACCCAGTACTTC
v_gene: TRBV7-9; len: 15; j_gene: TRBJ2-3; abundance: .; d_gene: TRBD1; CDR3aa: CASSSARGRADTQYF; CDR3nt: TGTGCCAGCAGCTCAGCCAGGGGGCGAGCAGATACGCAGTATTTT
v_gene: TRBV6-5; len: 14; j_gene: TRBJ1-1; abundance: few; d_gene: TRBD1; CDR3aa: CASSRGQGNTEAFF; CDR3nt: TGTGCCAGCAGTCGCGGACAGGGGAACACTGAAGCTTTCTTT
v_gene: TRBV7-3; len: 14; j_gene: TRBJ2-3; abundance: .; d_gene: .; CDR3aa: CASSSGEDTDTQYF; CDR3nt: TGTGCCAGCAGCTCGGGGGAGGACACAGATACGCAGTATTTT
v_gene: TRBV7-3; len: 16; j_gene: TRBJ2-1; abundance: .; d_gene: .; CDR3aa: CASSSGTGRGSDEQFF; CDR3nt: TGTGCCAGCAGCTCGGGGACGGGCCGGGGCTCCGATGAGCAGTTCTTC